This T cell receptor (beta chain) emerged from a study of T cell responses to AZD1222 COVID-19 vaccine (dated by TCRdb to 2020 to 2022). About the study as a whole: AZD1222 recipients whose second dose came at about 4 weeks and those whose second dose came at about 12 weeks were combined into one group, since spike-specific TCR depth and breadth did not differ between the two schedules. A total of roughly 240 trial participants underwent TCR sequencing, of whom around 200 received two doses of AZD1222 and about 25 received two doses of the MenACWY control vaccine. Trial participants were enrolled into age subgroups of 18-55, 56-69 and 70-plus years, which contained 148, 28 and 57 TCR-sequenced participants, respectively.

Comment on this clone: What antigen it recognizes has not been identified. Base qualities are not recorded, but no much larger clone differs from it by a single base.

The CDR3 regions of human TCRbeta chains were analyzed by immunosequencing. From the authors' description of their analysis: Repertoire TCRs were checked for matches against a reference library of SARS-CoV-2-specific TCRs that had been generated using the MIRA antigen-specificity platform. Breadth meant the fraction of unique TCRs that were SARS-CoV-2-associated, whereas depth meant the fraction of total T cells that were SARS-CoV-2-associated. Using the MIRA data, each spike-specific TCR was mapped to the spike region that the TCR reacts to and placed in a CD4 or CD8 class. Log10-transformed breadth and depth values were compared by one-way ANOVA with Sidak's multiple comparisons tests. TCRdb provides this immuneACCESS table in a form limited to in-frame rearrangements. Some clones are lacking; in checked studies, under half of them reflect an unresolved V gene, and why the rest are absent is not known. For V, J and clone size, that table is used; D and trimming come from the DNA. The sample profile shows 150,000 to 200,000 clones; around 92% of them were found once. 8.5% to 12% of the sample is taken by the ten largest.

The sample's time point label, decoded: baseline before first vaccination. Samples from vaccinated people were obtained from the UK trials COV001 and COV002, which included a single-blind randomized controlled phase 2/3 trial of AZD1222 (ChAdOx1 nCoV-19) in healthy adults. Trial participant PBMC samples were collected at day 0 and day 28 after the second dose for TCRbeta chain sequencing. Study-wide conclusions, independent of this receptor: In the small 56-69-year group, the increase in depth fell short of significance, most likely because of low power. Participants were mostly white British, with more females than males. The authors suggested clonal diversity may have been underestimated. Nearly half of unique spike-specific TCRs reportedly recognized epitopes outside regions mutated in the B.1.351 and B.1.1.7 variants. Only six AZD1222 recipients were SARS-CoV-2 seropositive at baseline, limiting conclusions about previously exposed vaccinees. Vaccine-associated CD4 TCRs spanned the whole spike protein, with dominant responses in regions 160-218 and 743-854. Because no samples from the day 14 peak response were available, repertoires could be characterized only after the peak T cell response. Spike-specific TCR breadth and depth rose significantly after two AZD1222 doses compared with day 0 and with MenACWY recipients.

After removal of 3 bases from V and 7 bases from J, the junction retains 16 bases not matched to a gene. Its CDR3 holds 16 amino acids, cysteine through phenylalanine. Only the CDR3 portion is preserved as DNA: 48 bases, with reading frame beginning at the first base. From the germline V gene (reference sequence), CDR1 is DFQATT and CDR2 is SNEGSKA. The material sequenced was peripheral blood, taken on day 0 of AZD1222 vaccination. The V gene is TRBV20-1 and the J gene is TRBJ2-5; the central 8 bases match TRBD2. The clonotype was recovered from an adult in good health. The sequence in DNA is TGCAGTGCTAGTCCCCTAGCGGGTCTAATACGTGGGACCCAGTACTTC. This gives the protein CSASPLAGLIRGTQYF.